The 25 T cell receptor beta chains below come from one sample, sequenced in a study of neurological immune-mediated disorders (dated by TCRdb to between 2018 and 2021). Preparation of the library involved 5' RACE. Instrument on record: Illumina HiSeq 2500. TCRdb cleaned the public reads at Q25 with fastp, built clones with MiXCR and kept in-frame beta chains. Records with the same CDR3 protein are collapsed into one entry carrying the most frequent genes and DNA. The table for this sample lists under 60,000 distinct CDR3 sequences; roughly 26% of them were counted only once. Of the sample, 20% to 25% falls within the top ten clones. The sequenced sample consisted of PBMCs. These receptor sequences come from an older woman in good health.

This clonotype was recorded at least ten times. The genes are TRBV5-1 and TRBJ2-2; TRBD2 might be the D (5 bases). The germline V and J ends were trimmed by 0 bases and 7 bases, with 13 bases remaining between them. The CDR3 is 15 amino acids. The V gene's germline CDR1 is SGHRS and CDR2 YFSETQ. This chain's CDR3 is CASSLATRDVGELFF. CDR3 DNA sequence: TGCGCCAGCAGCTTGGCTACTAGAGACGTCGGGGAGCTGTTTTTT.

This chain links TRBV28 with TRBJ2-1, with 10 bases that match TRBD2. Germline lookup yields CDR1 MDHEN and CDR2 SYDVKM. With 7 bases clipped from V and 11 bases from J, the junction kept 5 bases outside the gene matches. This CDR3 contains 12 residues. The CDR3 coding sequence is TGTGCCAGCACCCCTAGCGGGAGAAAGCAGTTCTTC. Amino acid sequence: CASTPSGRKQFF.

Details on this clonotype: Germline is not matched at one junction end, which may reflect a read error. The J gene is TRBJ2-7, the V gene TRBV28, with a possible D match to TRBD2 (5 bases). This CDR3 spans 15 amino acids. Germline assignment: CDR1 MDHEN and CDR2 SYDVKM. This chain's CDR3 is CASRGEGPNSCERYF. In nucleotides, the CDR3 is TGTGCCAGCAGGGGTGAGGGTCCAAACTCCTGCGAGCGGTACTTC.

There are many counts of this clonotype. The V and J genes are TRBV5-1 and TRBJ2-1; maybe TRBD2 (6 bases). Trimming took 0 bases from V and 7 from J, leaving 14 bases between them. Germline assignment: CDR1 SGHRS and CDR2 YFSETQ. CDR3 size: 15 residues. The CDR3 protein is CASSLAGAPGNEQFF. Written as DNA, the CDR3 is TGCGCCAGCAGCTTGGCGGGAGCCCCAGGGAATGAGCAGTTCTTC.

This clonotype was seen at least ten times. This CDR3 reads CSARGLQGLHEQYF. The CDR3 region has the DNA TGCAGTGCTAGAGGGCTACAGGGGTTACACGAGCAGTACTTC. This chain joins TRBV20-1 and TRBJ2-7; TRBD1 matches 7 bases. V dropped 1 base and J dropped 5; count of bases not matched to a gene: 8. The germline gives CDR1 DFQATT, CDR2 SNEGSKA (reference sequence). The length of the CDR3 is 14 residues.

This clonotype was seen repeatedly, ten times or more. The chain joins TRBV27 to TRBJ2-7; D possibly corresponds to TRBD1 (5 bases). Looked up from germline, CDR1 is MNHEY and CDR2 is SMNVEV (reference sequence). Deletions cut 6 bases from V and 0 bases from J, with 15 bases between. CDR3 length: 15 amino acids. The CDR3 region has the DNA TGTGCCAGCAGGGTCACAGGTGGAAGCTCCTACGAGCAGTACTTC. Amino acids: CASRVTGGSSYEQYF.

This clonotype has a handful of counts. This rearrangement joins TRBV4-2 to TRBJ1-5; D may be TRBD1 (5 bases). V lost 2 bases, J lost 0 bases, and 8 bases lay in between. There are 15 residues in the CDR3. From germline, CDR1 is LGHNA and CDR2 YNFKEQ. The CDR3 sequence: CASSQYGASNQPQHF. CDR3 in DNA: TGTGCCAGCAGCCAATACGGGGCTAGCAATCAGCCCCAGCATTTT.

The chain links TRBV10-3 to TRBJ1-5; D call uncertain. Trimming took 3 bases from V and 1 from J, leaving 7 bases between them. Looked up from germline, CDR1 is ENHRY and CDR2 is SYGVKD. CDR3 length: 14 amino acids. The CDR3 reads CAISEGLSNQPQHF. CDR3 sequence (DNA): TGTGCCATCAGTGAAGGTCTGAGCAATCAGCCCCAGCATTTT.

This clonotype was found many times. The chain combines TRBV5-6 with TRBJ2-7, with 7 bases identical to TRBD1. The germline gives CDR1 SGHDT, CDR2 YYEEEE. The CDR3 is 15 amino acids. J lost 5 bases, V lost 3 bases, and 11 bases had no gene match. CDR3 nucleotides: TGTGCCAGCAGCTCAAAACAGGGGATGCTCCACGAGCAGTACTTC. As protein: CASSSKQGMLHEQYF.

This clonotype has just one count. Without the conserved terminal phenylalanine or tryptophan, this CDR3 likely stems from a read error. The chain recombines TRBV29-1 with TRBJ2-5, with 7 bases aligning to TRBD1. This CDR3 spans 13 amino acids. The germline V gene has CDR1 SQVTM and CDR2 ANQGSEA. In DNA form, the CDR3 reads TGCAGCGTCGAAGTAGGGGGCGGAGAGACCCAGTACCTC. Encoded protein: CSVEVGGGETQYL.

This clonotype came up many times. V usage is TRBV7-2 and J usage is TRBJ2-1; D perhaps matches TRBD2 (6 bases). This CDR3 comprises 16 residues. Trimming shortened V by 5 bases and J by 9 bases, and 23 bases separated the two germline ends. Germline V gene sequence: CDR1 SGHTA, CDR2 FQGNSA. CDR3: CASSTRRAGVFGEQFF. CDR3 DNA sequence: TGTGCCAGCAGCACCCGGAGGGCCGGGGTGTTTGGTGAGCAGTTCTTC.

This clonotype was picked up many times. J is TRBJ1-6 and V is TRBV12-3 or TRBV12-4, with a weak D call TRBD1 (5 bases). Trimming pared 5 bases from V and 9 bases from J, leaving 17 bases between. This CDR3 region has 15 residues. CDR3 nucleotide sequence: TGTGCCAGCAGTCGGCCGGGGACGAACCTTTCACCCCTCCACTTT. Amino acid sequence: CASSRPGTNLSPLHF.

The CDR3 DNA is TGTGCCAGCAGTTTAACGACGAGCTCCTACGAGCAGTACTTC. Its protein is CASSLTTSSYEQYF. The chain joins TRBV6-2 or TRBV6-3 to TRBJ2-7, with unresolved D. The length of the CDR3 is 14 residues. Trimming shortened V by 4 bases and J by 0 bases, and 10 bases separated the two germline ends. Per germline, CDR1 MNHEY and CDR2 SVGEGT.

For the CDR3, the DNA is TGTGCCAGCAGTCCAAACCCCACCGACAGGGGAGGGCAAGAGACCCAGTACTTC. Residues: CASSPNPTDRGGQETQYF. The chain employs TRBV28 and TRBJ2-5; D is perhaps TRBD1 (8 bases). Germline CDR1 MDHEN, CDR2 SYDVKM. The CDR3 is made up of 18 amino acids. The V gene lost 5 bases and the J gene lost 2 bases, with 24 bases spanning the gap.

This clonotype was recorded many times. CDR3 coding DNA: TGTGCCAGCACCCCAGGCGGTTGGGCGAGTCGAGGGTCCAATGAGCAGTTCTTC. It specifies CASTPGGWASRGSNEQFF. The chain uses TRBV6-2 or TRBV6-3 and TRBJ2-1, with TRBD2 as a possible D gene (5 bases). This CDR3 comprises 18 residues. Germline V gene data show CDR1 as MNHEY and CDR2 as SVGEGT. Between the trimmed V and J ends, which lost 7 bases and 6 bases, there was a span of 28 bases.

This clonotype was counted a few times. Written as DNA, the CDR3 is TGCAGTGCTACCGTCCAGAACACTGAAGCTTTCTTT. Translating gives CSATVQNTEAFF. V is TRBV20-1 and J is TRBJ1-1; D remains unclear. The CDR3 has 12 residues. The ends were cut back, 4 bases at V and 1 base at J, with 7 bases in the middle. Germline loops: CDR1 DFQATT, CDR2 SNEGSKA (reference sequence).

Ten or more counts support this clonotype. The chain is built from TRBV7-6 and TRBJ2-7, with D possibly matching TRBD2 (5 bases). CDR1 SGHVS and CDR2 FNYEAQ come from the germline V gene. V was clipped by 0 bases and J by 9 bases, with 18 bases between them. The CDR3 loop spans 15 amino acids. CDR3 residues: CASSLAHGRTEVQYF. The CDR3 bases are TGTGCCAGCAGCTTAGCCCACGGACGGACGGAGGTGCAGTACTTC.

In its sample, this clonotype was seen a few times. The rearrangement links TRBV28 to TRBJ2-3; D perhaps matches TRBD1 (6 bases). The CDR3 spans 14 residues. Looked up from germline, CDR1 is MDHEN and CDR2 is SYDVKM. V shed 11 bases and J shed 0 bases, with 15 bases lying between them. CDR3 protein: CASRTGSSTDTQYF. CDR3 bases: TGTGCCTCCCGAACAGGGTCGAGCACAGATACGCAGTATTTT.

This clonotype was recorded at least ten times. The chain employs TRBV6-5 and TRBJ2-2; 7 positions agree with TRBD1. V was clipped by 4 bases and J by 4 bases; unmatched bases: 6. From germline, CDR1 is MNHEY and CDR2 SVGAGI. CDR3 length equals 15 residues. In DNA form, the CDR3 reads TGTGCCAGCAGTTGGACAGGAAGAGCCACCGGGGAGCTGTTTTTT. Translated, it gives CASSWTGRATGELFF.

A few counts support this clonotype. This sequence joins TRBV28 and TRBJ2-3; 9 bases agree with TRBD1. Per the germline V gene, CDR1 is MDHEN and CDR2 is SYDVKM. V was pared by 3 bases and J by 4 bases, with 8 bases of the junction left unmatched. This CDR3 contains 16 residues. The chain's CDR3 is CASSFQGTGRADTQYF. In nucleotides, the CDR3 is TGTGCCAGCAGTTTTCAGGGGACAGGGAGGGCAGATACGCAGTATTTT.

This clonotype has just a few counts. The CDR3, as DNA: TGCGCCAGCACCAAGACAGAACAAACGAACACTGAAGCTTTCTTT. Translation gives CASTKTEQTNTEAFF. The chain employs TRBV5-1 and TRBJ1-1, with D possibly matching TRBD1 (5 bases). V was clipped by 6 bases and J by 1 base, with 16 bases between them. The CDR3 length is 15 residues. Germline values: CDR1 SGHRS, CDR2 YFSETQ. Together with reference TRBV5-1 and TRBJ1-1, the CDR3 gives the full variable domain: KAGVTQTPRYLIKTRGQQVTLSCSPISGHRSVSWYQQTPGQGLQFLFEYFSETQRNKGNFPGRFSGRQFSNSRSEMNVSTLELGDSALYLCASTKTEQTNTEAFFGQGTRLTVV.

V is TRBV5-1 and J is TRBJ2-4; 10 bases agree with TRBD1. In germline, CDR1 is SGHRS, CDR2 YFSETQ. Trimming cost V 6 bases and J 8 bases; bases outside gene matches: 8. The CDR3 consists of 14 residues. CDR3 region: CASTWTGGLDIQYF. CDR3 DNA sequence: TGCGCCAGCACCTGGACAGGGGGTTTGGACATTCAGTACTTC.

In DNA, the CDR3 is TGTGCCAGCAGCTTAGCCTCGGAATACAATGAGCAGTTCTTC. This gives the protein CASSLASEYNEQFF. This chain uses TRBV7-2 with TRBJ2-1; D gene ambiguous. The CDR3 runs to 14 residues. CDR1 and CDR2 from the germline V gene are SGHTA and FQGNSA. Between the trimmed V and J ends, which lost 0 bases and 4 bases, there was a span of 7 bases.

This clonotype was counted ten times or more. The chain combines TRBV4-2 with TRBJ2-7; 8 bases align to TRBD1. The CDR3 is 19 amino acids. Germline CDR1 and CDR2: LGHNA and YNFKEQ. Trimming at V came to 0 bases and at J to 2 bases, leaving 15 bases not matched to a gene. CDR3 region: CASSQEQHRTGNGAYEQYF. The DNA for the CDR3 is TGTGCCAGCAGCCAAGAGCAGCACCGGACAGGGAACGGGGCCTACGAGCAGTACTTC.

This clonotype has at least ten counts. This sequence joins TRBV5-1 and TRBJ1-1, with 8 bases that match TRBD1. Unmatched junction bases numbered 8, after V lost 4 bases and J lost 6 bases. Looked up from germline, CDR1 is SGHRS and CDR2 is YFSETQ. The CDR3 has 14 residues. The CDR3 sequence is CASSPLQGESEAFF. The CDR3 region has the DNA TGCGCCAGCAGCCCCCTACAGGGGGAGTCTGAAGCTTTCTTT.